The present T cell receptor (beta chain) was sequenced within a study of CD8 T cells in ankylosing spondylitis. TCRdb reanalysed the 5' RACE reads using MiXCR and keeps one entry per CDR3 protein. The sample lists 200,000 to 250,000 distinct CDR3 sequences, roughly 24% seen once, with under 8% in the top ten. Study conclusions and caveats: There were earlier reports of some motif variants in reactive arthritis synovial fluid and blood. Significant enrichment of disease-linked clones was reportedly seen in matched ankylosing spondylitis synovial fluid.

As for this clonotype: Its antigen is not known.

This CDR3 spans 13 amino acids. The V gene lost 4 bases and the J gene lost 6 bases, with 13 bases spanning the gap. The germline CDR1 and CDR2 sequences are SQVTM and ANQGSEA. Sequencing was performed on blood, either unsorted or a sorted T cell fraction (not recorded which). The sequence derives from a male donor with ankylosing spondylitis or in good health (not recorded which). The V gene is TRBV29-1, the J gene TRBJ1-5; the D gene is possibly TRBD1 (6 bases). CDR3 region: CSVGSGVAQPQHF. The CDR3 nucleotides read TGCAGCGTTGGCTCAGGGGTCGCTCAGCCCCAGCATTTT. The full variable domain, in which reference TRBV29-1 and TRBJ1-5 provide the parts outside the CDR3, is SAVISQKPSRDICQRGTSLTIQCQVDSQVTMMFWYRQQPGQSLTLIATANQGSEATYESGFVIDKFPISRPNLTFSTLTVSNMSPEDSSIYLCSVGSGVAQPQHFGDGTRLSIL.